These T cell receptor beta chains were read from a single sample in a study of cytomegalovirus exposure and HLA in healthy donors. The method was immunoSEQ multiplex PCR; TCRdb's version includes in-frame clones alone and lacks a portion of them. The table has 150,000 to 200,000 clones, around 72% seen once; the top ten hold 2% to 3%. Sequencing input: PBMCs. The receptors shown here come from a female donor in good health and CMV-seronegative. CDR3s include the opening cysteine and the closing phenylalanine or tryptophan. A D gene is named only where the DNA matches it firmly. Some rows mark clone size as missing; the rest say once, few, many or name a class of expanded clone.

>TRBV6-6|-|TRBJ2-2|-
CASSYIKLRELFF
TGTGCCAGCAGTTACATTAAGCTCCGGGAGCTGTTTTTT
>TRBV6-1|-|TRBJ1-5|TRBD1
CASSARTGGNQPQHF
TGTGCCAGCAGTGCCCGGACAGGGGGCAATCAGCCCCAGCATTTT
>TRBV6-1|-|TRBJ2-7|TRBD1
CAIQGAGGTYEQYF
TGTGCCATCCAGGGGGCGGGTGGGACCTACGAGCAGTACTTC
>TRBV18|once|TRBJ2-2|-
CASSQRTANTGELFF
TGTGCCAGCTCACAGCGGACGGCGAACACCGGGGAGCTGTTTTTT
>TRBV28|-|TRBJ1-5|-
CASSPKGTLAQPQHF
TGTGCCAGCAGTCCCAAAGGGACTTTAGCCCAGCCCCAGCATTTT
>TRBV4-1|-|TRBJ2-7|-
CASSQDPRAYEQYF
TGCGCCAGCAGCCAAGATCCCAGGGCCTACGAGCAGTACTTC
>TRBV7-9|once|TRBJ1-1|-
CASSLNPGLGAFF
TGTGCCAGCAGCCTAAACCCGGGACTTGGAGCTTTCTTT
>TRBV5-1|-|TRBJ2-1|-
CASSNRDLGVGEQFF
TGCGCCAGCAGCAACCGGGACTTAGGGGTGGGGGAGCAGTTCTTC
>TRBV21-1|-|TRBJ2-2|-
CASRIAGDTGELFF
TGTGCCAGCAGAATAGCGGGAGATACCGGGGAGCTGTTTTTT
>TRBV25-1|-|TRBJ2-1|TRBD1
CASSRDRVNEQFF
TGTGCCAGCAGTCGGGACAGGGTCAATGAGCAGTTCTTC
>TRBV4-2|-|TRBJ1-1|-
CASSQEPVNTEAFF
TGTGCCAGCAGCCAAGAGCCGGTGAACACTGAAGCTTTCTTT
>TRBV28|once|TRBJ2-1|TRBD1
CASARRRQGTMGQFF
TGTGCCAGCGCTAGGCGGCGACAGGGCACAATGGGGCAGTTCTTC
>TRBV2|-|TRBJ2-2|-
CASRGLPANTGELFF
TGTGCCAGCAGGGGACTGCCCGCGAACACCGGGGAGCTGTTTTTT
>TRBV27|-|TRBJ2-3|TRBD2
CASSRGLRGPSGITDTQYF
TGTGCCAGCAGTCGAGGTCTGCGGGGCCCTAGCGGAATCACAGATACGCAGTATTTT
>TRBV7-9|-|TRBJ2-1|-
CASSRVSTSLNEQFF
TGTGCCAGCAGCAGGGTTTCTACTAGTCTCAATGAGCAGTTCTTC
>TRBV2|-|TRBJ2-7|-
CASGSEASYEQYF
TGTGCCAGCGGGAGCGAAGCATCCTACGAGCAGTACTTC
>TRBV12-5|-|TRBJ2-3|TRBD2
CASGLSSGRKDTQYF
TGTGCTAGTGGTTTGAGTAGCGGGAGGAAAGATACGCAGTATTTT
>TRBV10-3|-|TRBJ1-2|-
CAISEGAGYGYTF
TGTGCCATCAGTGAGGGGGCAGGCTATGGCTACACCTTC
>TRBV25-1|few|TRBJ2-5|TRBD1
CASSELGTGGGETQYF
TGTGCCAGCAGTGAACTAGGGACAGGGGGCGGTGAGACCCAGTACTTC
>TRBV6-5|-|TRBJ1-2|-
CASSYSVRAARYGYTF
TGTGCCAGCAGTTACTCCGTGCGGGCAGCCCGCTATGGCTACACCTTC
>TRBV7-9|few|TRBJ1-5|-
CASSSGQSVGNQPQHF
TGTGCCAGCAGCTCAGGACAGTCAGTGGGCAATCAGCCCCAGCATTTT
>TRBV29-1|-|TRBJ1-4|-
CSVAPRLNEKLFF
TGCAGCGTTGCTCCCAGACTGAATGAAAAACTGTTTTTT
>TRBV25-1|-|TRBJ2-1|TRBD2
CASSEGGLASNNEQFF
TGTGCCAGCAGTGAAGGTGGACTAGCGAGTAACAATGAGCAGTTCTTC
>TRBV27|-|TRBJ2-7|-
CASSTSHSYEQYF
TGTGCCAGCAGTACCTCTCACAGTTACGAGCAGTACTTC
>TRBV6-5|-|TRBJ1-2|-
CATLAPVNGYTF
TGTGCCACCTTGGCCCCCGTTAATGGCTACACCTTC
>TRBV27|-|TRBJ1-4|TRBD1
CASGRTGRGEKLFF
TGTGCCAGCGGACGGACAGGCCGGGGCGAAAAACTGTTTTTT
>TRBV13|-|TRBJ2-2|TRBD2
CASSPRTRLAGFRAGELFF
TGTGCCAGCAGCCCCCGTACCCGACTAGCGGGTTTTAGGGCCGGGGAGCTGTTTTTT
>TRBV15|-|TRBJ2-1|-
CATSRETAGSLTYNEQFF
TGTGCCACCAGCAGAGAAACTGCCGGGAGCCTTACCTACAATGAGCAGTTCTTC
>TRBV7-9|-|TRBJ2-5|TRBD1
CASSSPDRGLQETQYF
TGTGCCAGCAGCTCCCCTGACAGGGGCCTCCAAGAGACCCAGTACTTC
>TRBV15|-|TRBJ1-1|-
CATSIGAGGPNTEAFF
TGTGCCACCAGCATTGGGGCGGGGGGTCCGAACACTGAAGCTTTCTTT
>TRBV7-8|-|TRBJ1-1|-
CASSPPRGMNTEAFF
TGTGCCAGCAGCCCCCCCAGAGGAATGAACACTGAAGCTTTCTTT
>TRBV5-6|-|TRBJ2-3|-
CASSFSGAGTDTQYF
TGTGCCAGCAGCTTTAGCGGAGCGGGCACAGATACGCAGTATTTT
>TRBV4-2|few|TRBJ2-7|TRBD2
CASSQLGLAGYEQYF
TGTGCCAGCAGCCAACTTGGACTAGCGGGATACGAGCAGTACTTC
>TRBV11-3|-|TRBJ2-7|TRBD2
CASSLTSAGVYEQYF
TGTGCCAGCAGCCTAACTTCGGCGGGGGTTTACGAGCAGTACTTC
>TRBV5-1|-|TRBJ2-1|-
CASSLAPTSYNEQFF
TGCGCCAGCAGCTTGGCTCCCACTAGCTACAATGAGCAGTTCTTC
>TRBV4-3|few|TRBJ2-1|TRBD2
CASSQDLRLAGSNEQFF
TGCGCCAGCAGCCAAGATCTTCGACTAGCGGGAAGTAATGAGCAGTTCTTC
>TRBV7-2|-|TRBJ1-2|-
CASSPNRVGYTF
TGTGCCAGCAGCCCCAACAGGGTTGGCTACACCTTC
>TRBV5-1|-|TRBJ2-5|-
CASSLAFMSTQYF
TGCGCCAGCAGCTTGGCCTTCATGAGTACCCAGTACTTC